This passage covers 8 T cell receptor beta chains from one sample sequenced in a study of cytomegalovirus exposure and HLA in healthy donors. Primers included in the PCR were 60 Vbeta and 13 Jbeta primers. Data came from immunoSEQ multiplex PCR; TCRdb stores just in-frame clones and leaves some out. The table shows some 110,000 clones, with roughly 81% occurring only once. Material: PBMCs. Source of these receptors: a woman in her twenties or thirties in good health and CMV-seronegative.

The chain is built from TRBV6-1 and TRBJ2-5; no clear D gene. Trimming cost V 5 bases and J 4 bases, with 5 bases left between them. The CDR3 has 11 residues. Germline assignment: CDR1 MNHNS and CDR2 SASEGT. The CDR3 loop is CASSSRETQYF. CDR3 sequence (DNA): TGTGCCAGCAGTTCCCGAGAGACCCAGTACTTC.

This chain connects TRBV2 to TRBJ2-1; 8 bases map to TRBD2. CDR3 length: 15 amino acids. Germline trimming cut 5 bases from V and 6 bases from J; bases unmatched to any gene: 9. In germline, CDR1 is SNHLY, CDR2 FYNNEI. CDR3: CASSMSGGYSNEQFF. CDR3 sequence (DNA): TGTGCCAGCAGTATGAGCGGGGGATACTCCAATGAGCAGTTCTTC.

This sequence joins TRBV2 and TRBJ2-2; a possible D gene is TRBD2 (7 bases). Between the trimmed V and J ends, which lost 1 base and 6 bases, there was a span of 12 bases. The CDR3 sequence is 15 residues long. Germline CDR1 is SNHLY and CDR2 is FYNNEI. This CDR3 reads CASSEGGGGAGELFF. The DNA for the CDR3 is TGTGCCAGCAGTGAAGGGGGGGGCGGGGCCGGGGAGCTGTTTTTT.

The CDR3: CASSFTRGSGANVLTF. CDR3 sequence (DNA): TGTGCCAGCAGCTTTACCAGGGGCTCTGGGGCCAACGTCCTGACTTTC. This chain joins TRBV7-9 and TRBJ2-6; tentative D call: TRBD1 (6 bases). The CDR3 spans 16 residues. Germline assignment: CDR1 SEHNR and CDR2 FQNEAQ (reference sequence). Trimming took 3 bases from V and 0 from J, leaving 9 bases between them. The entire variable domain, with the rest obtained from reference TRBV7-9 and TRBJ2-6, is as follows: DTGVSQNPRHKITKRGQNVTFRCDPISEHNRLYWYRQTLGQGPEFLTYFQNEAQLEKSRLLSDRFSAERPKGSFSTLEIQRTEQGDSAMYLCASSFTRGSGANVLTFGAGSRLTVL.

The rearrangement uses TRBV30 and TRBJ2-7; maybe TRBD2 (5 bases). Germline lookup yields CDR1 GTSNPN and CDR2 SVGIG (reference sequence). Trimming pared 4 bases from V and 7 bases from J, leaving 14 bases between. CDR3 length equals 12 residues. CDR3 region: CAWMRVGREQYF. The CDR3 coding sequence is TGTGCCTGGATGCGGGTCGGAAGGGAGCAGTACTTC.

The chain recombines TRBV19 with TRBJ2-5; 9 bases fit TRBD2. Germline values: CDR1 LNHDA, CDR2 SQIVND (reference sequence). The CDR3 length is 16 residues. V lost 4 bases to trimming and J lost 1 base; unmatched junction nucleotides: 7. The CDR3 loop reads CASSNSGGPTQETQYF. The DNA for the CDR3 is TGTGCCAGTAGTAATAGCGGGGGACCCACCCAAGAGACCCAGTACTTC.

In this sample, this clone turned up a few times. This sequence joins TRBV13 and TRBJ2-7; 11 bases align to TRBD1. CDR1 is PRHDT, CDR2 FYEKMQ, per germline (reference sequence). With V trimmed by 5 bases and J by 5 bases, 5 bases remained unmatched. This CDR3 is built from 14 residues. CDR3 DNA: TGTGCCAGCAGCCGGGACAGGGGGTACGACGAGCAGTACTTC. This translates into CASSRDRGYDEQYF.

The chain employs TRBV5-1 and TRBJ2-1; 9 bases are a match to TRBD2. The CDR3 consists of 15 residues. V shed 0 bases and J 7 bases; nucleotides not matched to a gene: 5. Germline V gene lookup returns CDR1 SGHRS and CDR2 YFSETQ. The CDR3, as DNA: TGCGCCAGCAGCTTGGAACTAGCGGGCCGAAATGAGCAGTTCTTC. Translation: CASSLELAGRNEQFF.